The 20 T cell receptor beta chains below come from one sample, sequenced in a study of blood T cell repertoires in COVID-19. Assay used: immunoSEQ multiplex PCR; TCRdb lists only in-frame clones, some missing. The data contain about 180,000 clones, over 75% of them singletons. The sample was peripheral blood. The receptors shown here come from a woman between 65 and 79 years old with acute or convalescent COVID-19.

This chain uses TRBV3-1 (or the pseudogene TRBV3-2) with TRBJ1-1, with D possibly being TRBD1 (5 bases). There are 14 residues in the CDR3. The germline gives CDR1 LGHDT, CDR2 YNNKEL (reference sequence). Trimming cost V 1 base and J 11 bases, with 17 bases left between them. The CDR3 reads CASSQGWARVSAFF. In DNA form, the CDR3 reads TGTGCCAGCAGCCAAGGGTGGGCCAGGGTGAGTGCTTTCTTT.

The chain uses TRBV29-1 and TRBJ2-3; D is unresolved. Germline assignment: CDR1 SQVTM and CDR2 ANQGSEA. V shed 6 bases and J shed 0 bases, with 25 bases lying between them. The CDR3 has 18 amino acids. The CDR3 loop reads CSVQPLGSLGSSTDTQYF. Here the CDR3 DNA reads TGCAGCGTACAACCCCTAGGAAGCCTAGGTTCTAGCACAGATACGCAGTATTTT.

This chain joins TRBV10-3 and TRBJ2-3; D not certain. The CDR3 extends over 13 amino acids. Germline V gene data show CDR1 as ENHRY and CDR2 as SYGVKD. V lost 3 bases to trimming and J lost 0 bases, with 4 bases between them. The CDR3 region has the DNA TGTGCCATCAGTGATTCTAGCACAGATACGCAGTATTTT. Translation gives CAISDSSTDTQYF.

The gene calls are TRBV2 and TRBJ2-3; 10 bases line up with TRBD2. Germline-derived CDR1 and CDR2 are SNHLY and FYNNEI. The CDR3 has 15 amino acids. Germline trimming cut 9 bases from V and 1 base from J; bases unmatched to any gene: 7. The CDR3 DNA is TGTGCCAGTGAAGCCGGGACTAGCGGCACAGATACGCAGTATTTT. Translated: CASEAGTSGTDTQYF.

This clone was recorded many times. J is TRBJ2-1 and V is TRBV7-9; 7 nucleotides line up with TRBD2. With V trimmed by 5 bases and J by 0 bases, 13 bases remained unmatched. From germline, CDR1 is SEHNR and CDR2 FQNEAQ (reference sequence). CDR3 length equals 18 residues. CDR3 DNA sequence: TGTGCCAGCAGCACCGGACTGGGGACTATAAGCTCCTACAATGAGCAGTTCTTC. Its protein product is CASSTGLGTISSYNEQFF.

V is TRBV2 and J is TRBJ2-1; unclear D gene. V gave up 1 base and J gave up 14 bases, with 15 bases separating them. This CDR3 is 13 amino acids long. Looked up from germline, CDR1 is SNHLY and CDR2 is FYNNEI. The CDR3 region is CASSEVGVLVEFF. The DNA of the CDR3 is TGTGCCAGCAGTGAAGTTGGAGTCTTGGTAGAGTTCTTC. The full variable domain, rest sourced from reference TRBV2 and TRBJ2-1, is EPEVTQTPSHQVTQMGQEVILRCVPISNHLYFYWYRQILGQKVEFLVSFYNNEISEKSEIFDDQFSVERPDGSNFTLKIRSTKLEDSAMYFCASSEVGVLVEFFGPGTRLTVL.

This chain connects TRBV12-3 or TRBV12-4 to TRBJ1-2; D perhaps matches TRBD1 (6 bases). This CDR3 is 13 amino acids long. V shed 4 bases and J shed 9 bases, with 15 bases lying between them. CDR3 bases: TGTGCCAGCAGTTCGGACAGTGCTATCAGCTACACCTTC. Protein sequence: CASSSDSAISYTF.

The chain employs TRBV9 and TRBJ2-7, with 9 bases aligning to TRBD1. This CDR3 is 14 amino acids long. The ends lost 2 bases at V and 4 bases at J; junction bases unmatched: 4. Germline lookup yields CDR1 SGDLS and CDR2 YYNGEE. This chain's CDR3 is CASSVSGQGYEQYF. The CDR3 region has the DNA TGTGCCAGCAGCGTCTCGGGACAGGGTTACGAGCAGTACTTC.

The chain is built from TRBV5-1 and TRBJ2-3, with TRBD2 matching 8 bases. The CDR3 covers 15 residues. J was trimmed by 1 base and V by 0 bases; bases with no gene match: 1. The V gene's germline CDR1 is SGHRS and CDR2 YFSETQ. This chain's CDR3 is CASSLGREGTDTQYF. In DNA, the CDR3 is TGCGCCAGCAGCTTGGGGCGGGAGGGCACAGATACGCAGTATTTT.

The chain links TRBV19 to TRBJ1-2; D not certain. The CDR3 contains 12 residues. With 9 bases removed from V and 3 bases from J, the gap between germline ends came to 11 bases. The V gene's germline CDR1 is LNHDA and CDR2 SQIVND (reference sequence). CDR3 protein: CASGDRDYGYTF. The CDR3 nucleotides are TGTGCCAGCGGAGACCGGGACTATGGCTACACCTTC.

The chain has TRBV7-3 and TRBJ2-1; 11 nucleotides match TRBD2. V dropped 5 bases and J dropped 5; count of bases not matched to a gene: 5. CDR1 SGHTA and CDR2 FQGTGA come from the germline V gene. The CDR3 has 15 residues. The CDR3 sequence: CASSPLAGGNNEQFF. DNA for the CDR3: TGTGCCAGCAGCCCTTTAGCGGGAGGGAACAATGAGCAGTTCTTC.

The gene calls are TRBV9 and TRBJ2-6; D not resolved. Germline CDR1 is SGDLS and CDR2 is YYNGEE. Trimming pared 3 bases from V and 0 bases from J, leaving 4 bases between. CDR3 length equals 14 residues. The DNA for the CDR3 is TGTGCCAGCAGCGACGGCTCTGGGGCCAACGTCCTGACTTTC. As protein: CASSDGSGANVLTF.

This chain's CDR3 is CASSGQASSYNSPLHF. CDR3 sequence (DNA): TGTGCCAGTTCCGGACAGGCTAGCTCCTATAATTCACCCCTCCACTTT. The rearrangement links TRBV19 to TRBJ1-6; TRBD1 matches 7 bases. The CDR3 is 16 residues long. CDR1 and CDR2 from the germline V gene are LNHDA and SQIVND (reference sequence). Trimming removed 8 bases from V and 0 bases from J; junction bases left unmatched: 7.

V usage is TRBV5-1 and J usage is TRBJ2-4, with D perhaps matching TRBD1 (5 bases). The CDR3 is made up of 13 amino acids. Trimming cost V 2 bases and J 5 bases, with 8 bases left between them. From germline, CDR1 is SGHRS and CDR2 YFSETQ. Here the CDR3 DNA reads TGCGCCAGCAGCTTAGGGGCAGAAAACATTCAGTACTTC. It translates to CASSLGAENIQYF.

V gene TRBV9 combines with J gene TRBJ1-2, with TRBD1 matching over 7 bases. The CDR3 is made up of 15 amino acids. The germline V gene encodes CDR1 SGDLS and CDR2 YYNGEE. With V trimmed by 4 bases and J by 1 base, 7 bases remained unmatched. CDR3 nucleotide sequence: TGTGCCAGCAGCTCCGGACAGGTCCGTAACTATGGCTACACCTTC. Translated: CASSSGQVRNYGYTF.

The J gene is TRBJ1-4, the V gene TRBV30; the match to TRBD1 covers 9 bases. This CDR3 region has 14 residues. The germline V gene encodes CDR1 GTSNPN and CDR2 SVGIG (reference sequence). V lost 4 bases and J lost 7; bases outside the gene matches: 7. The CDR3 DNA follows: TGTGCCTGGAATCGGGTACAGGGGGCTGAAAAACTGTTTTTT. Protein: CAWNRVQGAEKLFF.

The CDR3: CASSEAPFFFTYEQYF. CDR3 bases: TGTGCCAGCAGTGAAGCCCCGTTTTTCTTTACCTACGAGCAGTACTTC. The V call is TRBV6-1, the J call TRBJ2-7; D is undetermined. Germline-derived CDR1 and CDR2 are MNHNS and SASEGT. The CDR3 contains 16 residues. V shed 0 bases and J shed 2 bases, with 14 bases lying between them.

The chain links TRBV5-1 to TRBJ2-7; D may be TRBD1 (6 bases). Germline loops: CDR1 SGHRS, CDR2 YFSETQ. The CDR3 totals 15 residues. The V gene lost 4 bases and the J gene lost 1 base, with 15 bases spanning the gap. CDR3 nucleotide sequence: TGCGCCAGCAGCCCTGGGGGCCGGGCTTCCTACGAGCAGTACTTC. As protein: CASSPGGRASYEQYF.

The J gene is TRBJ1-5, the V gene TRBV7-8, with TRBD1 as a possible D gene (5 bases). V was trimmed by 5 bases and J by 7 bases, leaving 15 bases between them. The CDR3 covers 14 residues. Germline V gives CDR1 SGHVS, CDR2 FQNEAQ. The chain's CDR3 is CASSPLGVRQPQHF. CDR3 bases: TGTGCCAGCAGCCCCCTAGGGGTGAGGCAGCCCCAGCATTTT.

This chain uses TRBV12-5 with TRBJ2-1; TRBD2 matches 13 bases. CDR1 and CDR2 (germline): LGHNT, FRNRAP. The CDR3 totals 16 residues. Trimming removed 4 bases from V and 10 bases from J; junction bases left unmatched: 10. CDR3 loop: CASGSSWTSGRMEQFF. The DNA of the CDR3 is TGTGCTAGTGGTTCCTCTTGGACTAGCGGGAGAATGGAGCAGTTCTTC.